This TCR beta chain was sequenced in a study of blood T cells in healthy people across ages. Germline CDR1 is SQVTM and CDR2 is ANQGSEA. The CDR3 consists of 15 residues. Concerning this clonotype: What it binds is unknown. A read error may produce the germline difference seen at one junction end.

Findings and caveats of the study: Any conclusive comparison of naive versus antigen-experienced cells was prevented by using unsorted PBMCs.

A second PCR, run for about 6 to 12 cycles, used a sample-barcoded 5' primer plus a J-beta primer mix. The authors tagged each cDNA molecule using a template-switch adaptor with 12 random nucleotides. TCRdb called the 5' RACE reads again in MiXCR, with one record for every CDR3 protein. The data contain over 700,000 distinct CDR3 sequences, roughly 25% of them singletons. The data also belong to a second study, concerning T cells of mothers and their children.

The chain recombines TRBV29-1 with TRBJ2-2; possible D gene TRBD2, 5 bases. The sequencing sample was made of blood. This receptor was taken from a boy between 10 and 17 years old in good health. The CDR3 spells CSVAALGSNTEELFF. The CDR3 nucleotides are TGCAGCGTTGCAGCCTTGGGGAGCAACACCGAGGAGCTGTTTTTT.